The present T cell receptor beta chain was sequenced within a study of blood T cell repertoires in COVID-19. The data were produced by immunoSEQ multiplex PCR, yet TCRdb's version contains in-frame clones alone and is incomplete. The sample lists a few hundred thousand clones; more than 85% were seen once. Two negative PCRs, clearance, or symptom resolution were required of recovered Cohort 3 donors. This clone was detected only once. The junction departs from germline at one end; a sequencing error may be responsible. This CDR3 is 15 amino acids long. Germline V lookup: CDR1 SGHDT, CDR2 YYEEEE. The receptor comes from a woman in her twenties or thirties who had recovered from COVID-19. The chain uses TRBV5-6 and TRBJ1-2, with D perhaps matching TRBD1 (5 bases). Sequencing was carried out using PBMCs or T cells enriched from blood (not recorded which). CDR3 residues: CASNLGPGINYGYTF. In DNA form, the CDR3 reads TGTGCCAGCAACTTGGGGCCAGGCATAAACTATGGCTACACCTTC.